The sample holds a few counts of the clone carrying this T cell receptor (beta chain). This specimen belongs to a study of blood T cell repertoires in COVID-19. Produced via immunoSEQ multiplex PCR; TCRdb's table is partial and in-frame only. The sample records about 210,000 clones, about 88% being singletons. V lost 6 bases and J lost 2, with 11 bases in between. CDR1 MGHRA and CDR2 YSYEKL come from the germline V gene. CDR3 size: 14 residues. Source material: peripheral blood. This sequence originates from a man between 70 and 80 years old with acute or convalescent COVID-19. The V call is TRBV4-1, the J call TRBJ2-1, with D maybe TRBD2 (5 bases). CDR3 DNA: TGCGCCAGCAGGGAAAGCGGAACCTACAATGAGCAGTTCTTC. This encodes CASRESGTYNEQFF.